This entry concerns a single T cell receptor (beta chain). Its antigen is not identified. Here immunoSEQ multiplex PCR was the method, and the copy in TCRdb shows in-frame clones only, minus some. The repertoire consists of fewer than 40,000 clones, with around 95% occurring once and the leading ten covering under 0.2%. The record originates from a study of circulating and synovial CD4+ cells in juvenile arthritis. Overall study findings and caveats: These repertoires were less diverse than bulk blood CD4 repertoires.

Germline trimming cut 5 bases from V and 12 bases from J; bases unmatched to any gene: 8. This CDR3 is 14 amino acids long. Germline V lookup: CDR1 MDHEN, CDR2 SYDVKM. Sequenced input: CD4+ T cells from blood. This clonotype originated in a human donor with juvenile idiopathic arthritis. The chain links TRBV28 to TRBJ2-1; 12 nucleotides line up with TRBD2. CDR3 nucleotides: TGTGCCAGCAGTCCTAGCGGGGGGGCCATGGGGCAGTTCTTC. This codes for CASSPSGGAMGQFF.